These 16 T cell receptor beta chains came from one sample sequenced in a study of blood T cell repertoires in COVID-19. This table comes from immunoSEQ multiplex PCR, and its TCRdb copy is limited to in-frame clones, with some not included. This sample has some 80,000 clones, with approximately 80% found just once. Sequenced input: peripheral blood. These receptors were obtained from a man at least 80 years old with acute or convalescent COVID-19.

V gene TRBV6-6 combines with J gene TRBJ1-5; 8 bases align to TRBD1. Germline V gene sequence: CDR1 MNHNY, CDR2 SVGAGI (reference sequence). This CDR3 is built from 15 residues. V was clipped by 6 bases and J by 6 bases; unmatched bases: 10. CDR3 coding DNA: TGTGCCAGCAGCGCGCAACAGGGGGTGGGTCAGCCCCAGCATTTT. It encodes CASSAQQGVGQPQHF.

This chain joins TRBV11-3 and TRBJ2-7; D perhaps matches TRBD2 (5 bases). CDR1 SGHNT and CDR2 YENEEA come from the germline V gene. The germline V and J ends were trimmed by 2 bases and 3 bases, with 17 bases remaining between them. The CDR3 sequence is 16 residues long. The CDR3, as DNA: TGTGCCAGCAGCTTACGGGAAGTCGTAGGAGGCTACGAGCAGTACTTC. Its protein is CASSLREVVGGYEQYF.

The chain employs TRBV5-1 and TRBJ1-4, with D perhaps TRBD1 (5 bases). This CDR3 has 14 amino acids. CDR1 and CDR2 (germline): SGHRS, YFSETQ. V lost 2 bases, J lost 8 bases, and 13 bases lay in between. The CDR3 reads CASSFEGVDEKLFF. CDR3 coding DNA: TGCGCCAGCAGCTTTGAAGGGGTAGACGAAAAACTGTTTTTT. Drawing the rest from reference TRBV5-1 and TRBJ1-4, the complete variable domain is KAGVTQTPRYLIKTRGQQVTLSCSPISGHRSVSWYQQTPGQGLQFLFEYFSETQRNKGNFPGRFSGRQFSNSRSEMNVSTLELGDSALYLCASSFEGVDEKLFFGSGTQLSVL.

The chain recombines TRBV19 with TRBJ2-3; TRBD1 might be the D (6 bases). Germline values: CDR1 LNHDA, CDR2 SQIVND (reference sequence). The length of the CDR3 is 15 residues. Trimming shortened V by 10 bases and J by 3 bases, and 20 bases separated the two germline ends. This CDR3 reads CATRRKQGGTDTQYF. CDR3 nucleotides: TGTGCCACGCGGCGGAAACAGGGCGGTACAGATACGCAGTATTTT.

This clone showed up just a few times. Other DNA sequences in this sample translate to the same CDR3. The chain is built from TRBV5-1 and TRBJ1-1; D is ambiguous. V lost 5 bases and J 2 bases, leaving 7 bases between the germline ends. The germline V gene has CDR1 SGHRS and CDR2 YFSETQ. The CDR3 is made up of 12 amino acids. In DNA form, the CDR3 reads TGCGCCAGCAGATACAGTAACACTGAAGCTTTCTTT. Amino acids: CASRYSNTEAFF.

The CDR3 bases are TGTGCCAGTAGTATGCGTTACTTTACCTACGAGCAGTACTTC. Encoded protein: CASSMRYFTYEQYF. The chain recombines TRBV19 with TRBJ2-7, with D unclear. This CDR3 contains 14 residues. Trimming stripped 3 bases from V and 2 bases from J, with 11 bases between. Germline lookup yields CDR1 LNHDA and CDR2 SQIVND (reference sequence).

This clone was observed a few times. CDR3: CASSLTGTGYEQYF. The CDR3 DNA reads TGCGCCAGCAGCTTGACAGGTACGGGCTACGAGCAGTACTTC. The rearrangement links TRBV5-1 to TRBJ2-7; tentative D call: TRBD1 (5 bases). This CDR3 is built from 14 residues. Between the trimmed V and J ends, which lost 1 base and 3 bases, there was a span of 11 bases. CDR1 and CDR2 from the germline V gene are SGHRS and YFSETQ.

The rearrangement joins TRBV7-9 to TRBJ2-7; the match to TRBD2 covers 8 bases. The germline V gene encodes CDR1 SEHNR and CDR2 FQNEAQ (reference sequence). The trim removed 1 base at V and 12 bases at J, leaving 5 bases unmatched. The CDR3 runs to 12 residues. For the CDR3, the DNA is TGTGCCAGCAGCTTAGTTAGCGGGACAAGGTACTTC. It codes for CASSLVSGTRYF.

The J gene is TRBJ1-3, the V gene TRBV3-1 (or the pseudogene TRBV3-2), with D maybe TRBD1 (6 bases). This CDR3 has 15 amino acids. Trimming shortened V by 4 bases and J by 2 bases, and 12 bases separated the two germline ends. Germline-derived CDR1 and CDR2 are LGHDT and YNNKEL (reference sequence). For the CDR3, the DNA is TGTGCCAGCAGCCGAACAGGGACGGCTGGAAACACCATATATTTT. Its protein is CASSRTGTAGNTIYF.

The chain joins TRBV10-1 to TRBJ2-5, with unresolved D. Germline CDR1 is WNHNN and CDR2 is SYGVQD (reference sequence). V was shortened by 0 bases and J by 2 bases, with 7 bases between the two germline ends. The CDR3 covers 14 residues. The CDR3 spells CASSESGRQETQYF. The CDR3 nucleotides are TGCGCCAGCAGTGAGTCGGGCAGGCAAGAGACCCAGTACTTC.

The count of this clone is one. CDR3 residues: CASSVGATDTQYF. CDR3 DNA: TGCGCCAGCAGTGTGGGGGCCACAGATACGCAGTATTTT. The chain uses TRBV10-1 and TRBJ2-3; weak D call: TRBD1 (6 bases). The CDR3 spans 13 residues. The V end lost 4 bases, the J end lost 2 bases, and 7 bases lay between the germline ends. Per the germline V gene, CDR1 is WNHNN and CDR2 is SYGVQD (reference sequence).

This clone has only a few counts. This chain uses TRBV7-9 with TRBJ1-3, with no clear D. The CDR3 is 15 amino acids. Germline V gene data show CDR1 as SEHNR and CDR2 as FQNEAQ (reference sequence). The V and J ends lost 1 base and 4 bases respectively, with 11 bases between them. CDR3 sequence reads: CASSLGRDKGNTIYF. In DNA form, the CDR3 reads TGTGCCAGCAGCTTAGGGCGAGACAAAGGAAACACCATATATTTT. The full variable domain, rest sourced from reference TRBV7-9 and TRBJ1-3, is DTGVSQNPRHKITKRGQNVTFRCDPISEHNRLYWYRQTLGQGPEFLTYFQNEAQLEKSRLLSDRFSAERPKGSFSTLEIQRTEQGDSAMYLCASSLGRDKGNTIYFGEGSWLTVV.

In its sample, this clone was seen a few times. V gene TRBV4-2 combines with J gene TRBJ2-2; 8 nucleotides agree with TRBD2. The CDR3 spans 17 residues. The germline CDR1 and CDR2 sequences are LGHNA and YNFKEQ. V lost 0 bases, J lost 2 bases, and 5 bases stayed unmatched. The CDR3 DNA is TGTGCCAGCAGCCAAGATAGCGGGGCCGGCAACACCGGGGAGCTGTTTTTT. Its protein is CASSQDSGAGNTGELFF.

V and J are TRBV2 and TRBJ2-2, with 8 bases lining up with TRBD1. V gave up 6 bases and J gave up 3 bases; unmatched junction bases: 9. The germline CDR1 and CDR2 sequences are SNHLY and FYNNEI. The CDR3 totals 16 residues. CDR3 amino acids: CASSYRQGPYTGELFF. CDR3 DNA: TGTGCCAGCAGCTACAGACAGGGGCCGTACACCGGGGAGCTGTTTTTT.

This clone showed up just once. The J gene is TRBJ1-5, the V gene TRBV7-3; D is ambiguous. CDR3 length equals 15 residues. V lost 0 bases and J lost 0, with 6 bases in between. The germline V gene has CDR1 SGHTA and CDR2 FQGTGA. This CDR3 is CASSLTADSNQPQHF. For the CDR3, the DNA is TGTGCCAGCAGCTTAACGGCGGATAGCAATCAGCCCCAGCATTTT.

J is TRBJ2-5 and V is TRBV2; D might be TRBD2 (7 bases). The V gene's germline CDR1 is SNHLY and CDR2 FYNNEI. This CDR3 has 14 residues. The V and J ends lost 4 bases and 4 bases respectively, with 13 bases between them. DNA for the CDR3: TGTGCCAGCAGTGTGGGGGGGCCGGGAGAGACCCAGTACTTC. It is translated as CASSVGGPGETQYF.